The source of this TCR beta chain is a study of vaccination effects on CD4 cells after COVID-19. Overall study results and limits: Convalescent patients were few in the study, and early post-infection timepoints were absent.

V gave up 0 bases and J gave up 4 bases; unmatched junction bases: 16. Germline V gives CDR1 LNHNV, CDR2 YYDKDF (reference sequence). The CDR3 loop spans 20 amino acids. The table came from immunoSEQ multiplex PCR; TCRdb's copy has only in-frame clones and leaves some out. The sample holds tens of thousands of clones, 70% to 80% seen once. Comments on this clone: Its target is not known.

When less than 11 days of culture had elapsed, CD4+ T cells were isolated. Participants were given two doses of BNT162b2 or mRNA-1273 vaccine. The TCR sequence derives from a human donor who received a COVID-19 vaccine. The chain employs TRBV15 and TRBJ2-1; 9 bases align to TRBD2. Here the sequenced sample was CD4+ T cells from PBMCs cultured without peptide, taken after COVID-19 vaccination. The CDR3 here is CATSRDGERGALRPYNEQFF. The CDR3 bases are TGTGCCACCAGCAGAGATGGCGAGCGGGGGGCCCTAAGACCTTACAATGAGCAGTTCTTC.